This TCR beta chain came from a study of cytomegalovirus exposure and HLA in healthy donors (TCRdb year 2017). Broadly, across the study: According to a later analysis, the 100 to 150 validation repertoires were produced on the same platform as the approximately 620 repertoires of the first cohort. The study aimed to test whether signatures of past pathogen exposure could be identified by cataloging public T cell receptors. Along with the approximately 700-subject first cohort, a separate validation cohort of over a hundred different subjects was used. High-throughput TCR immunosequencing, statistical association of individual TCRs with disease status, and machine learning were combined to predict cytomegalovirus infection status. On the study overall, not on this receptor specifically: Cytomegalovirus status was reported to be diagnosed by the classifier with high specificity and sensitivity in both the original and validation cohorts. The authors suggested that the approach could potentially be generalized to other disease states and immunological phenotypes. In the study, around 160 TCR beta chains were listed as associated with cytomegalovirus. A later analysis lacked HLA typing for the validation cohort, so it scored co-occurrence in that cohort across all 130 or so repertoires. Across donors, most TCR sequences were observed very rarely, whereas some public TCRs were present in many individuals. A few of the identified cytomegalovirus-associated TCR beta chains were confirmed in vitro to be specific for cytomegalovirus antigens. Subsequent analysis determined that TCRs grouped into clusters in the first cohort also showed a tendency toward co-occurrence across the roughly 130 validation repertoires, and approximately 94% of cluster scores exceeded 0.

On this clone: Its cognate antigen has yet to be identified. One base away there is no much larger clone; base qualities are not given.

V sheds 5 bases and J sheds 5 bases, leaving 18 bases between their ends. From the cysteine through the phenylalanine, the CDR3 covers 15 amino acids. Only the CDR3 portion is preserved as DNA: 45 bases, with reading frame beginning at the first base. The germline V gene supplies CDR1 SGHTA and CDR2 FQGTGA. Donors formed part of the validation cohort, which comprised 120 subjects and was distinct from the first cohort of under 800 subjects. The library was prepared using the immunoSEQ multiplex PCR assay. The paper's data handling went like this. A statistical classification framework was built for diagnosing cytomegalovirus status from the catalog of TCR beta chain sequences. The table comes from immuneACCESS by way of TCRdb, which keeps in-frame sequences with V and J called. Part of the clones is missing from these tables; in studies checked, under half for an unresolved V gene and the rest for unknown reasons. The D gene and trimming were derived from the DNA, and the V and J assignments and clone size from that table. The sample table shows 120,000 or so clones, and roughly 89% are seen once. Of the sample, about 2% falls within the top ten clones.

The sequence came from a woman aged 18-35 years in good health and CMV-seronegative. The sequence is built from TRBV7-3 and TRBJ2-5; the D region possibly corresponds to TRBD2 (8 bases align). The sequenced material came from PBMCs. The DNA sequence is as follows: TGTGCCAGCAGCCGAAACAGGGGCGGGAGGGAGACCCAGTACTTC. Its protein reads: CASSRNRGGRETQYF.